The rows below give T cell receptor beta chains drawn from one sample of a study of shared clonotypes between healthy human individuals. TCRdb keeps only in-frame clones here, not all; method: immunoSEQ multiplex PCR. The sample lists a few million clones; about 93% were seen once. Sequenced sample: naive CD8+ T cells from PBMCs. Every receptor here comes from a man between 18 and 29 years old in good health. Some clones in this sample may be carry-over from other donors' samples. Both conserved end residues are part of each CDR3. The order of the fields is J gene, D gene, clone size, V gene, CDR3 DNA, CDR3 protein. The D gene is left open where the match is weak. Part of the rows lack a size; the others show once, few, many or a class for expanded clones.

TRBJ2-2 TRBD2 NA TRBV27 TGTGCCAGCAGGATGTCCCCGGGACTAGCGGACATCAGGGGCGGGGAGCTGTTTTTT CASRMSPGLADIRGGELFF
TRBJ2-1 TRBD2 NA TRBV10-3 TGTGCCATCAGGGAAGGACTAGCGGGAGCCCAGTTCTACAATGAGCAGTTCTTC CAIREGLAGAQFYNEQFF
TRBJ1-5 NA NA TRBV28 TGTGCCAGCAGTTTAGATCAAATTAATCAGCCCCAGCATTTT CASSLDQINQPQHF
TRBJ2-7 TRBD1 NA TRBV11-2 TGTGCCAGCAGTCTACAGGGGCTGTCCTACGAGCAGTACTTC CASSLQGLSYEQYF
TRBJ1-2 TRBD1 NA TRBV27 TGTGCCAGCAGAAGGGACAGGACTTATGGCTACACCTTC CASRRDRTYGYTF
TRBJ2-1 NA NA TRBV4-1 TGCGCCAGCAGCCCGCTCCGGGGTGAGCAGTTCTTC CASSPLRGEQFF
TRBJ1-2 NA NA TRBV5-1 TGCGCCAGCAGCTTGGAGACAGGAGATGGCTACACCTTC CASSLETGDGYTF
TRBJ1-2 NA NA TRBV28 TGTGCCAGCAGCGCCTTACAGGGAAACTATGGCTACACCTTC CASSALQGNYGYTF
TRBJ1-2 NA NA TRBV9 TGTGCCAGCACCCGGGGTCGAAACAGGGACTATGGCTACACCTTC CASTRGRNRDYGYTF
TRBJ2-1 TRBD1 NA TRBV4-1 TGCGCCAGCAGCCAGGCGACAGGGGTGCGCTCCAATGAGCAGTTCTTC CASSQATGVRSNEQFF
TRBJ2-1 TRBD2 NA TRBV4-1 TGCGCCAGCAGCCAAGATGGGACTAGGGGCTACAATGAGCAGTTCTTC CASSQDGTRGYNEQFF
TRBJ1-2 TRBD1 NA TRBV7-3 TGTGCCAGCAGCCCGCGGGGGACAGGGGACTATGGCTACACCTTC CASSPRGTGDYGYTF
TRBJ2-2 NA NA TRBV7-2 TGTGCCAGCAGCTTAAATAGGGACTCCCCGGGGACCGGGGAGCTGTTTTTT CASSLNRDSPGTGELFF
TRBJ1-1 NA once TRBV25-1 TGTGCCAGCAGTGAATACGGGGTTAGGACTGAAGCTTTCTTT CASSEYGVRTEAFF
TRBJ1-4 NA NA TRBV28 TGTGCCAGCGGGAATGACGGACGCTCTAATGAAAAACTGTTTTTT CASGNDGRSNEKLFF
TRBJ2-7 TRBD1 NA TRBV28 TGTGCCAGCAATCCCGGGACAGCAGCCTACGAGCAGTACTTC CASNPGTAAYEQYF
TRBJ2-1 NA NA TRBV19 TGTGCCAGTAGTGCCCGATCGGGACCTCTCTACAATGAGCAGTTCTTC CASSARSGPLYNEQFF
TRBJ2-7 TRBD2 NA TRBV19 TGTGCCAGTAAGGCCGCGGGAGCTCTGTACGAGCAGTACTTC CASKAAGALYEQYF
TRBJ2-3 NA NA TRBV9 TGTGCCAGCAGCGTAAATCAGGGCACGCAGTATTTT CASSVNQGTQYF
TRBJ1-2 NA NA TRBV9 TGTGCCAGCAGTGGGTATTCGGACACTTTCTATGGCTACACCTTC CASSGYSDTFYGYTF
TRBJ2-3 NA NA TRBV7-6 TGTGCCAGCAGCGTATTAGGGGGCACAGATACGCAGTATTTT CASSVLGGTDTQYF
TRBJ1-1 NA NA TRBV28 TGTGCCAGCAGTTTCCACCAGGCCCACACTGAAGCTTTCTTT CASSFHQAHTEAFF
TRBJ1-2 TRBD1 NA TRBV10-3 TGTGCCATCAGTGTTCAACAGGGGGCTTCAGCTAACTATGGCTACACCTTC CAISVQQGASANYGYTF
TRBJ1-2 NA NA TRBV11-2 TGTGCCAGCGGGGTGGATAGGGGTGGCTACACCTTC CASGVDRGGYTF
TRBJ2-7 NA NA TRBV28 TGTGCCAGCAGTTTACTCCCCGAGGGAGACTACGAGCAGTACTTC CASSLLPEGDYEQYF
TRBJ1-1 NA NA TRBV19 TGTGCCAGTAGATCACCGGACGTAATTAACTTAGCTTTCTTT CASRSPDVINLAFF
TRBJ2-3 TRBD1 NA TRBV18 TGTGCCAGCTCACCAGAGAGCCGACAAGACAGGGGAGATACGCAGTATTTT CASSPESRQDRGDTQYF
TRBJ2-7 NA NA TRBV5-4 TGTGCCAGCAGCTGGGCAGGCGGTACCTACGAGCAGTACTTC CASSWAGGTYEQYF
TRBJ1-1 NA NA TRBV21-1 TGTGCCAGCAGCAAAGTTCTGGCCGGGGCTGAAGCTTTCTTT CASSKVLAGAEAFF
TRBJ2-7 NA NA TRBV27 TGTGCCAGCAGCCCTGGACGGACATACGAGCAGTACTTC CASSPGRTYEQYF
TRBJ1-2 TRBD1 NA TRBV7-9 TGTGCCAGCAGCTTAGGAGCCGGGACAGGGGTCTATGGCTACACCTTC CASSLGAGTGVYGYTF
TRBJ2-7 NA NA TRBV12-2 TGTGCAAGTCGCTTAGTATGGGGGGCGCGCTACGAGCAGTACTTC CASRLVWGARYEQYF
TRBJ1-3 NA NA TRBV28 TGTGCCAGCAATCCACAGGGTGGAAACACCATATATTTT CASNPQGGNTIYF
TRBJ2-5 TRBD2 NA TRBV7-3 TGTGCCAGCAGCTTAAAGCCTAGCGGGAGGCCCGGGGGAGAGACCCAGTACTTC CASSLKPSGRPGGETQYF
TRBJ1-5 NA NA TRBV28 TGTGCCAGCGGTGACGTGGTTAGCAATCAGCCCCAGCATTTT CASGDVVSNQPQHF
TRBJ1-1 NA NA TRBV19 TGTGCCAGTAGTATTAACGGCCCCGGGGGGCTTGTCTCTGAAGCTTTCTTT CASSINGPGGLVSEAFF
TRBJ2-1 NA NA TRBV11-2 TGTGCCAGCAGCCTAATGGTGGATGAGCAGTTCTTC CASSLMVDEQFF
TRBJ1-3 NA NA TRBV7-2 TGTGCCAGCAGCCCCCTCCGGGGGGCTAGTGGAAACACCATATATTTT CASSPLRGASGNTIYF
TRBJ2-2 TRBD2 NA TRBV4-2 TGTGCCAGCAGCCAAGACGCCCTAGCGGGAGGGGTCGGGAACACCGGGGAGCTGTTTTTT CASSQDALAGGVGNTGELFF
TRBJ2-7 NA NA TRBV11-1 TGTGCCAGCAGCCCAGGCAACTTACTGTACTACGAGCAGTACTTC CASSPGNLLYYEQYF
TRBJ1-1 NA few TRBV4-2 TGTGCCAGCAGCCAAGGAGGCTGGGCTTTGAACACTGAAGCTTTCTTT CASSQGGWALNTEAFF
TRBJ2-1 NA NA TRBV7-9 TGTGCCATCAATTCCAGACTTAACTCTGGGGAACGATACAATGAGCAGTTCTTC CAINSRLNSGERYNEQFF